The rows below give T cell receptor beta chains drawn from one sample of a study of long-term antiretroviral therapy in people with HIV. Only in-frame clones appear in the TCRdb table, and some are missing; sequencing was by immunoSEQ multiplex PCR. The sample shows 15,000 to 20,000 clones, 65% to 85% of them seen only once. The sample here was unsorted PBMCs, taken 0.1 years before starting antiretroviral therapy. The origin of the receptors is a man younger than 30 with HIV. CDR3s include the opening cysteine and the closing phenylalanine or tryptophan. A D gene is named only where the DNA matches it firmly.

CASSSWTGSYEQYF,TRBV28,TRBJ2-7,TRBD1
CASSPRPEGSYGYTF,TRBV7-2,TRBJ1-2,.
CASSLKSGTEQFF,TRBV4-3,TRBJ2-1,.
CASSLKGAETQYF,TRBV18,TRBJ2-5,.
CASSARGVGTDTQYF,TRBV9,TRBJ2-3,.
CASSLNAGVAEQYF,TRBV11-1,TRBJ2-7,.
CASSNNPDILNSPLHF,TRBV28,TRBJ1-6,.
CASSFHKNTEAFF,TRBV28,TRBJ1-1,.
CASSPGLLTRGNTIYF,TRBV4-2,TRBJ1-3,.
CASSSLGGRETQYF,TRBV7-7,TRBJ2-5,.
CASSVYGGEGNTIYF,TRBV9,TRBJ1-3,.
CASSGVRGNTEAFF,TRBV7-2,TRBJ1-1,.
CASSSTGYREKLFF,TRBV25-1,TRBJ1-4,.
CASSQDGGYNYGYTF,TRBV4-3,TRBJ1-2,.
CASSLGASPAGGYTF,TRBV5-5,TRBJ1-2,.
CATNGQGAYEQYF,TRBV27,TRBJ2-7,TRBD1
CASSLEVSGGAIPFLDEQFF,TRBV27,TRBJ2-1,TRBD2
CASSLPSAGSNYEQYF,TRBV7-9,TRBJ2-7,.
CATPSGGPAGELFF,TRBV19,TRBJ2-2,TRBD2
CASSYSGTSGGSEQFF,TRBV6-6,TRBJ2-1,TRBD2
CASSGGQGRGAQYF,TRBV6-6,TRBJ2-5,TRBD1
CASSLGGRAEQYF,TRBV5-5,TRBJ2-7,.
CASSVEVTYNSPLHF,TRBV9,TRBJ1-6,.
CASSFGGTYNEQFF,TRBV19,TRBJ2-1,.
CASSQRTDRFYNEQFF,TRBV14,TRBJ2-1,TRBD1
CASSPGTGATSEQYF,TRBV27,TRBJ2-7,TRBD1
CASSPGQGTGYGYTF,TRBV18,TRBJ1-2,TRBD1
CASSLESGTEAFF,TRBV7-9,TRBJ1-1,.
CASSLLSSYNEQFF,TRBV27,TRBJ2-1,.
CASSQGSGSLYEQYF,TRBV4-3,TRBJ2-7,.
CASSPGLGTGELFF,TRBV7-3,TRBJ2-2,.
CASSQDDLAANTGELFF,TRBV4-2,TRBJ2-2,TRBD2
CASSRLTSGTDTQYF,TRBV7-3,TRBJ2-3,TRBD2
CASSLAAGAKGYTF,TRBV5-5,TRBJ1-2,.
CASSPRVGVYTEAFF,TRBV28,TRBJ1-1,.
CASSMGQLNEKLFF,TRBV5-5,TRBJ1-4,TRBD1
CASSPSIGNQPQHF,TRBV6-6,TRBJ1-5,.
CSVEVWTENYGYTF,TRBV29-1,TRBJ1-2,.
CASSPRVSGNTIYF,TRBV27,TRBJ1-3,.
CASSLGAASSYEQYF,TRBV11-2,TRBJ2-7,.
CASRLPLAGGFYEQYF,TRBV28,TRBJ2-7,TRBD2
CASSQDRGGRAEAFF,TRBV4-3,TRBJ1-1,.
CASSTTPQLFF,TRBV6-6,TRBJ1-4,.
CASSLGAGSVYNEQFF,TRBV7-2,TRBJ2-1,.
CASSLGQGWETQYF,TRBV25-1,TRBJ2-5,.
CASRKAGGPYNEQFF,TRBV6-5,TRBJ2-1,TRBD2
CAKGPFSGNTIYF,TRBV19,TRBJ1-3,.
CASREDSASYNSPLHF,TRBV5-4,TRBJ1-6,.
CASSITGLAGNTGELFF,TRBV19,TRBJ2-2,TRBD2
CASSQGPTFGRDSEAFF,TRBV4-2,TRBJ1-1,.
CAWSRDRVPYGANVLTF,TRBV30,TRBJ2-6,TRBD1